Listed here are 20 T cell receptor beta chains from one sample, sequenced in a study of cytomegalovirus exposure and HLA in healthy donors. Vbeta (60) and Jbeta (13) primers were used in the PCR. This table comes from immunoSEQ multiplex PCR, and its TCRdb copy is limited to in-frame clones, with some not included. The table lists under 150,000 clones, 82% of them singletons. Sequenced material: PBMCs. These receptors were taken from a man aged 30 to 45 in good health and CMV-seropositive.

This clone was counted a single time. The gene calls are TRBV4-1 and TRBJ1-2, with 9 bases identical to TRBD1. Germline values: CDR1 MGHRA, CDR2 YSYEKL. The CDR3 loop spans 15 amino acids. V lost 1 base to trimming and J lost 5 bases; unmatched junction nucleotides: 5. The CDR3, as DNA: TGCGCCAGCAGCCAAGCGGGACAGGGAACTTATGGCTACACCTTC. Its protein is CASSQAGQGTYGYTF.

The chain has TRBV7-3 and TRBJ1-6; 7 nucleotides match TRBD1. CDR1 and CDR2 from the germline V gene are SGHTA and FQGTGA. CDR3 size: 14 residues. The J segment lost 7 bases and the V segment lost 5 bases, leaving 5 bases of the junction unmatched. The CDR3 DNA follows: TGTGCCAGCAGCGCAGGGGGTACAAATTCACCCCTCCACTTT. Amino acid sequence: CASSAGGTNSPLHF. The full variable domain, completed using reference TRBV7-3 and TRBJ1-6, is GAGVSQTPSNKVTEKGKYVELRCDPISGHTALYWYRQSLGQGPEFLIYFQGTGAADDSGLPNDRFFAVRPEGSVSTLKIQRTERGDSAVYLCASSAGGTNSPLHFGNGTRLTVT.

This clone was recorded once. The chain couples TRBV6-1 to TRBJ2-2; a weak D match, TRBD1 (6 bases). This CDR3 has 15 residues. V was cut by 3 bases and J by 1 base, with 9 bases left in between. Germline CDR1 and CDR2: MNHNS and SASEGT. CDR3 sequence reads: CASSEGTLNTGELFF. CDR3 nucleotide sequence: TGTGCCAGCAGTGAGGGGACACTGAACACCGGGGAGCTGTTTTTT.

V is TRBV19 and J is TRBJ1-5, with 7 bases matching TRBD1. Germline assignment: CDR1 LNHDA and CDR2 SQIVND (reference sequence). Trimming took 6 bases from V and 0 from J; bases not matched to a gene: 17. The CDR3 runs 19 residues. CDR3: CASSRGGDSSRYSNQPQHF. DNA for the CDR3: TGTGCCAGTAGCCGGGGGGGGGACAGCTCTAGATATAGCAATCAGCCCCAGCATTTT. Drawing the rest from reference TRBV19 and TRBJ1-5, the complete variable domain is DGGITQSPKYLFRKEGQNVTLSCEQNLNHDAMYWYRQDPGQGLRLIYYSQIVNDFQKGDIAEGYSVSREKKESFPLTVTSAQKNPTAFYLCASSRGGDSSRYSNQPQHFGDGTRLSIL.

The table lists this clone with a few counts. The V call is TRBV19, the J call TRBJ1-1; perhaps TRBD1 as D (5 bases). Trimming took off 3 bases at V and 5 bases at J, with 10 bases between the two ends. This CDR3 comprises 13 residues. Looked up from germline, CDR1 is LNHDA and CDR2 is SQIVND (reference sequence). The CDR3: CASSIKRGTEAFF. CDR3 nucleotide sequence: TGTGCCAGTAGTATTAAAAGGGGTACTGAAGCTTTCTTT.

The chain's CDR3 is CASRLSMNTEAFF. The CDR3 DNA is TGTGCCAGCAGACTAAGCATGAACACTGAAGCTTTCTTT. This chain joins TRBV2 and TRBJ1-1; D call uncertain. This CDR3 contains 13 residues. CDR1 SNHLY and CDR2 FYNNEI come from the germline V gene. V was clipped by 6 bases and J by 0 bases, with 8 bases between them.

This chain uses TRBV19 with TRBJ2-1; 7 bases match TRBD1. CDR3 length: 14 amino acids. CDR1 is LNHDA and CDR2 is SQIVND in the germline V gene (reference sequence). V trimming: 7 bases; J trimming: 1 base; junction bases outside the gene matches: 4. The CDR3 DNA reads TGTGCCAGTAAACAGGGGCCGTCCTACAATGAGCAGTTCTTC. It encodes CASKQGPSYNEQFF.

Of note for this clone: This CDR3 is also generated by other DNA sequences in the sample. This chain links TRBV19 with TRBJ2-1; D is perhaps TRBD2 (5 bases). Per the germline V gene, CDR1 is LNHDA and CDR2 is SQIVND (reference sequence). This CDR3 spans 18 amino acids. The ends were cut back, 3 bases at V and 1 base at J, with 19 bases in the middle. CDR3 bases: TGTGCCAGTAGTATCAGAACCCTGCTGAGGGAATCCTACAATGAGCAGTTCTTC. This codes for CASSIRTLLRESYNEQFF.

This rearrangement joins TRBV29-1 to TRBJ2-2; 9 bases are a match to TRBD1. The CDR3 is made up of 14 amino acids. In germline, CDR1 is SQVTM, CDR2 ANQGSEA. With 4 bases clipped from V and 4 bases from J, the junction kept 4 bases outside the gene matches. This chain's CDR3 is CSVGRDRATGELFF. The DNA of the CDR3 is TGCAGCGTTGGCCGGGACAGGGCCACCGGGGAGCTGTTTTTT.

This sequence joins TRBV29-1 and TRBJ2-3, with a possible D match to TRBD2 (6 bases). The CDR3 sequence is 13 residues long. V lost 6 bases and J 2 bases, leaving 12 bases between the germline ends. From germline, CDR1 is SQVTM and CDR2 ANQGSEA. The CDR3 sequence is CSVRDSYTDTQYF. The CDR3 DNA sequence: TGCAGCGTCCGGGACTCTTACACAGATACGCAGTATTTT.

V usage is TRBV28 and J usage is TRBJ2-7; tentatively, D is TRBD1 (6 bases). The CDR3 length is 15 residues. Germline lookup yields CDR1 MDHEN and CDR2 SYDVKM. V gave up 6 bases and J gave up 0 bases, with 15 bases separating them. CDR3 coding DNA: TGTGCCAGCAGCCCAGGGGCGGAGAGCTCCTACGAGCAGTACTTC. This translates into CASSPGAESSYEQYF.

The genes are TRBV6-6 and TRBJ1-2, with 8 bases lining up with TRBD1. The CDR3 spans 16 residues. With 8 bases clipped from V and 4 bases from J, the junction kept 15 bases outside the gene matches. Germline values: CDR1 MNHNY, CDR2 SVGAGI (reference sequence). CDR3 sequence: CASRPPGAGGVYGYTF. Here the CDR3 DNA reads TGTGCCAGCCGTCCCCCCGGTGCAGGGGGCGTCTATGGCTACACCTTC.

The sample holds one count of this clone. This rearrangement joins TRBV28 to TRBJ1-6; TRBD1 agrees at 7 bases. The V segment lost 4 bases and the J segment 0 bases; nucleotides outside the gene matches: 3. The CDR3 covers 16 residues. Germline assignment: CDR1 MDHEN and CDR2 SYDVKM. The CDR3 sequence is CASSSTGSSYNSPLHF. For the CDR3, the DNA is TGTGCCAGCAGTTCGACAGGGAGCTCCTATAATTCACCCCTCCACTTT.

J is TRBJ2-7 and V is TRBV6-5; weak D call: TRBD1 (6 bases). CDR3 length: 16 residues. Trimming removed 0 bases from V and 0 bases from J, with 12 bases in between. Germline V gives CDR1 MNHEY, CDR2 SVGAGI. CDR3 coding DNA: TGTGCCAGCAGTTACTCGGACAGCAGGAGCTCCTACGAGCAGTACTTC. This encodes CASSYSDSRSSYEQYF.

The chain carries TRBV4-1 and TRBJ1-1, with 10 bases identical to TRBD1. After removal of 5 bases from V and 0 bases from J, the junction contained 9 bases not matched to a gene. Germline V gene sequence: CDR1 MGHRA, CDR2 YSYEKL. The CDR3 consists of 17 residues. CDR3 region: CASSAPGTGVMNTEAFF. The CDR3 DNA sequence: TGCGCCAGCAGCGCACCCGGGACAGGGGTCATGAACACTGAAGCTTTCTTT.

V and J are TRBV30 and TRBJ2-2; D perhaps matches TRBD1 (6 bases). Germline CDR1 reads GTSNPN; CDR2 reads SVGIG (reference sequence). This CDR3 comprises 14 residues. Between the trimmed V and J ends, which lost 3 bases and 4 bases, there was a span of 12 bases. The CDR3 coding sequence is TGTGCCTGGAGAGTGCAGGGGACCACCGGGGAGCTGTTTTTT. As protein: CAWRVQGTTGELFF.

The gene calls are TRBV2 and TRBJ2-3; D is ambiguous. The length of the CDR3 is 12 residues. The germline V gene has CDR1 SNHLY and CDR2 FYNNEI. The V end lost 4 bases, the J end lost 1 base, and 3 bases lay between the germline ends. The CDR3 reads CASSAGTDTQYF. CDR3 in DNA: TGTGCCAGCAGTGCGGGCACAGATACGCAGTATTTT.

This clone was observed once. The chain is built from TRBV27 and TRBJ2-5, with a weak D call TRBD2 (6 bases). This CDR3 has 14 residues. The V and J ends lost 1 base and 2 bases respectively, with 8 bases between them. CDR1 and CDR2 from the germline V gene are MNHEY and SMNVEV (reference sequence). The CDR3 sequence: CASSLWGVQETQYF. CDR3 nucleotides: TGTGCCAGCAGTTTATGGGGGGTTCAAGAGACCCAGTACTTC.

CDR3 protein: CASSLLGLAAAEQYF. CDR3 nucleotides: TGTGCCAGCAGCTTACTCGGACTAGCGGCTGCCGAGCAGTACTTC. This chain links TRBV11-2 with TRBJ2-7, with 10 bases matching TRBD2. V lost 2 bases, J lost 6 bases, and 7 bases stayed unmatched. The germline gives CDR1 SGHAT, CDR2 FQNNGV. This CDR3 contains 15 residues. The variable domain in full, completed from reference TRBV11-2 and TRBJ2-7, reads EAGVAQSPRYKIIEKRQSVAFWCNPISGHATLYWYQQILGQGPKLLIQFQNNGVVDDSQLPKDRFSAERLKGVDSTLKIQPAKLEDSAVYLCASSLLGLAAAEQYFGPGTRLTVT.

The genes are TRBV2 and TRBJ1-6, with D hard to call. CDR3 length: 14 amino acids. Germline V gene sequence: CDR1 SNHLY, CDR2 FYNNEI. V gave up 4 bases and J gave up 13 bases, with 17 bases separating them. CDR3 residues: CASSGIVGPRPLHF. The CDR3 DNA sequence: TGTGCCAGCAGTGGCATTGTCGGCCCGCGGCCCCTCCACTTT.